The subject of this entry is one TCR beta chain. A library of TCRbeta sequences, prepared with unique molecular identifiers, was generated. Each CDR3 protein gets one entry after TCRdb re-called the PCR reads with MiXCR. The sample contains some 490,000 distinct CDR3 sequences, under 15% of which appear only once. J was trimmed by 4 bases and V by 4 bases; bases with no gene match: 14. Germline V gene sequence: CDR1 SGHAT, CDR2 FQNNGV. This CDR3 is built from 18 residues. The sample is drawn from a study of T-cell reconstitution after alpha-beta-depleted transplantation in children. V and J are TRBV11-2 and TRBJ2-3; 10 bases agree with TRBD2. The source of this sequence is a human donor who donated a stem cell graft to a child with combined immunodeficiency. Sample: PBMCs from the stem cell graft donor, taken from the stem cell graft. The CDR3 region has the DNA TGTGCCAGCAGCTCCAGGGGGGCGGCTAGCGGGAGAGCAGATACGCAGTATTTT. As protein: CASSSRGAASGRADTQYF.